A single sample gave rise to the 28 T cell receptor beta chains below, sequenced in a study of blood T cell repertoires in COVID-19. The assay was immunoSEQ multiplex PCR, and TCRdb's table has in-frame clones only and misses some. The table has fewer than 300,000 clones, 84% seen once. Sequencing used peripheral blood. These receptors were collected from a human donor in a cohort sampled during active COVID-19.

CDR3 DNA sequence: TGTGCCAGCAGTTATTCCGGGACAGAAGCTAACTATGGCTACACCTTC. Protein sequence: CASSYSGTEANYGYTF. The gene calls are TRBV6-2 or TRBV6-3 and TRBJ1-2, with TRBD1 identical over 7 bases. The junction had 7 bases not matched to a gene; V was cut back by 3 bases and J by 0 bases. CDR3 length: 16 residues. Germline V gene sequence: CDR1 MNHEY, CDR2 SVGEGT.

The rearrangement uses TRBV24-1 and TRBJ1-2; D call uncertain. This CDR3 has 14 amino acids. V was clipped by 1 base and J by 1 base, with 6 bases between them. Germline lookup yields CDR1 KGHDR and CDR2 SFDVKD. The CDR3 region is CATSDFTVNYGYTF. For the CDR3, the DNA is TGTGCCACCAGTGATTTTACAGTTAACTATGGCTACACCTTC.

This clone was counted between two and nine times. V usage is TRBV15 and J usage is TRBJ1-4, with 9 bases fitting TRBD1. Germline CDR1 reads LNHNV; CDR2 reads YYDKDF (reference sequence). The CDR3 spans 15 residues. The V segment lost 3 bases and the J segment 5 bases; nucleotides outside the gene matches: 4. The CDR3 sequence: CATSRNRGLNEKLFF. CDR3 in DNA: TGTGCCACCAGCAGGAACAGGGGGCTCAATGAAAAACTGTTTTTT.

The sample holds one count of this clone. This chain uses TRBV28 with TRBJ2-3; a weak D match, TRBD2 (5 bases). The CDR3 loop spans 13 amino acids. From germline, CDR1 is MDHEN and CDR2 SYDVKM. V lost 4 bases, J lost 4 bases, and 9 bases lay in between. In nucleotides, the CDR3 is TGTGCCAGCAGTTCTCTAGCCCCAGATACGCAGTATTTT. This encodes CASSSLAPDTQYF. The full variable domain, its missing parts supplied by reference TRBV28 and TRBJ2-3, is DVKVTQSSRYLVKRTGEKVFLECVQDMDHENMFWYRQDPGLGLRLIYFSYDVKMKEKGDIPEGYSVSREKKERFSLILESASTNQTSMYLCASSSLAPDTQYFGPGTRLTVL.

J is TRBJ2-1 and V is TRBV14; 8 bases match TRBD2. Germline V lookup: CDR1 SGHDN, CDR2 FVKESK. V lost 0 bases to trimming and J lost 4 bases; unmatched junction nucleotides: 23. This CDR3 region has 22 residues. The CDR3 DNA follows: TGTGCCAGCAGCCAAGACGGGTTAGTGTCTAGCGGGCGACTAATTGGGTACAATGAGCAGTTCTTC. Translated: CASSQDGLVSSGRLIGYNEQFF.

The CDR3, as DNA: TGTGCCAGCAGTTTGACAGGGGCCCCCACAGATACGCAGTATTTT. This encodes CASSLTGAPTDTQYF. The V and J genes are TRBV27 and TRBJ2-3; 8 positions match TRBD1. This CDR3 contains 15 residues. In germline, CDR1 is MNHEY, CDR2 SMNVEV (reference sequence). Unmatched junction bases numbered 4, after V lost 3 bases and J lost 2 bases.

The gene calls are TRBV5-1 and TRBJ2-7; D is unresolved. Germline V gene data show CDR1 as SGHRS and CDR2 as YFSETQ. V lost 1 base, J lost 1 base, and 6 bases lay in between. CDR3 size: 13 residues. The CDR3 coding sequence is TGCGCCAGCAGCTTGTCCCTTTCCTACGAGCAGTACTTC. It is translated as CASSLSLSYEQYF.

The chain carries TRBV2 and TRBJ1-1, with TRBD1 as a possible D gene (5 bases). The V gene's germline CDR1 is SNHLY and CDR2 FYNNEI. The CDR3 extends over 13 amino acids. The V end was cut by 7 bases, the J end by 5 bases, with 14 bases between. In DNA, the CDR3 is TGTGCCAGCATCAGGGCCAGGGTAACTGAAGCTTTCTTT. Translating it yields CASIRARVTEAFF.

There are a few counts of this clone. This chain links TRBV6-5 with TRBJ2-1; D is unclear. The germline gives CDR1 MNHEY, CDR2 SVGAGI. Trimming removed 0 bases at V and 9 bases at J, with 9 bases between. The CDR3 consists of 13 residues. The CDR3 loop reads CASSYSNSLEQFF. For the CDR3, the DNA is TGTGCCAGCAGTTACTCGAACTCGCTTGAGCAGTTCTTC.

The genes are TRBV18 and TRBJ1-3; D gene uncertain. Germline values: CDR1 KGHSH, CDR2 LQKENI. The CDR3 is made up of 15 amino acids. V lost 4 bases and J lost 0, with 10 bases in between. The CDR3 DNA is TGTGCCAGCTCACTAGATGACATCTCTGGAAACACCATATATTTT. Amino acid sequence: CASSLDDISGNTIYF.

V gene TRBV28 combines with J gene TRBJ2-4, with 7 bases aligning to TRBD1. The CDR3 has 14 amino acids. The V gene end was trimmed by 6 bases and the J gene end by 2 bases; junction bases not matched to a gene: 4. Germline V CDR1 and CDR2: MDHEN, SYDVKM. CDR3 in DNA: TGTGCCAGCAGAGGGGGCCCCTCCAAAAACATTCAGTACTTC. It specifies CASRGGPSKNIQYF.

CDR3 sequence reads: CASSSGGTAIYGYTF. CDR3 DNA: TGTGCCAGCAGTTCAGGAGGGACAGCGATATATGGCTACACCTTC. The V call is TRBV28, the J call TRBJ1-2; TRBD1 matches at 7 bases. Trimming cost V 4 bases and J 5 bases; bases outside gene matches: 10. The CDR3 sequence is 15 residues long. Germline V gene sequence: CDR1 MDHEN, CDR2 SYDVKM.

V usage is TRBV5-5 and J usage is TRBJ2-2, with D possibly matching TRBD2 (6 bases). The CDR3 is 17 residues long. CDR1 is SGHKS and CDR2 is YYEKEE in the germline V gene (reference sequence). V dropped 0 bases and J dropped 0 bases, with 12 bases sitting between them. The CDR3 bases are TGTGCCAGCAGCTTGGTTGGTCCGGGGGCGAACACCGGGGAGCTGTTTTTT. This encodes CASSLVGPGANTGELFF. The entire variable domain, with the rest obtained from reference TRBV5-5 and TRBJ2-2, is as follows: DAGVTQSPTHLIKTRGQQVTLRCSPISGHKSVSWYQQVLGQGPQFIFQYYEKEERGRGNFPDRFSARQFPNYSSELNVNALLLGDSALYLCASSLVGPGANTGELFFGEGSRLTVL.

This chain links TRBV6-4 with TRBJ2-1, with 10 bases identical to TRBD1. Looked up from germline, CDR1 is MRHNA and CDR2 is SNTAGT. With 3 bases clipped from V and 5 bases from J, the junction kept 4 bases outside the gene matches. This CDR3 spans 15 amino acids. CDR3 sequence: CASSEGTGANNEQFF. The CDR3 coding sequence is TGTGCCAGCAGTGAGGGGACAGGGGCCAACAATGAGCAGTTCTTC.

This clone was observed a single time. This chain links TRBV25-1 with TRBJ2-2; 10 nucleotides agree with TRBD1. Germline V CDR1 and CDR2: MGHDK, SYGVNS. This CDR3 has 15 residues. V dropped 6 bases and J dropped 6; count of bases not matched to a gene: 7. CDR3 DNA: TGTGCCAGCAGAGAAGACAGGGGGCTTCCCGGGGAGCTGTTTTTT. This codes for CASREDRGLPGELFF.

This clone came up once. This chain joins TRBV5-6 and TRBJ2-5, with TRBD2 as a possible D gene (5 bases). Germline V gene data show CDR1 as SGHDT and CDR2 as YYEEEE. V was trimmed by 4 bases and J by 4 bases, leaving 11 bases between them. The CDR3 contains 13 residues. CDR3 protein: CASSARERETQYF. Written as DNA, the CDR3 is TGTGCCAGCAGCGCAAGGGAGCGAGAGACCCAGTACTTC.

This clone has only one observation. The chain is built from TRBV7-3 and TRBJ2-1; D may be TRBD1 (6 bases). The length of the CDR3 is 15 residues. V was cut by 5 bases and J by 10 bases, with 21 bases left in between. Germline V lookup: CDR1 SGHTA, CDR2 FQGTGA. CDR3 sequence (DNA): TGTGCCAGCAGCCCTTACCCTAGGGGGACCCGAGAGCAGTTCTTC. It yields the protein CASSPYPRGTREQFF.

The chain carries TRBV4-2 and TRBJ1-5; a weak D match, TRBD1 (5 bases). This CDR3 is built from 15 residues. Germline V gene lookup returns CDR1 LGHNA and CDR2 YNFKEQ. Trimming removed 1 base from V and 11 bases from J, with 18 bases in between. CDR3: CASSQAGTGIAAQHF. The CDR3, as DNA: TGTGCCAGCAGCCAAGCAGGTACAGGTATCGCGGCCCAGCATTTT.

The genes are TRBV27 and TRBJ2-1, with 9 bases identical to TRBD2. The CDR3 is made up of 18 amino acids. The V segment lost 2 bases and the J segment 0 bases; nucleotides outside the gene matches: 8. The V gene's germline CDR1 is MNHEY and CDR2 SMNVEV (reference sequence). CDR3 sequence: CASSLIRVSGSSYNEQFF. In nucleotides, the CDR3 is TGTGCCAGCAGTTTAATAAGGGTTAGCGGGAGCTCCTACAATGAGCAGTTCTTC.

The chain combines TRBV5-1 with TRBJ2-2; 9 nucleotides line up with TRBD1. The V gene end was trimmed by 5 bases and the J gene end by 4 bases; junction bases not matched to a gene: 6. CDR3 length: 15 amino acids. Germline V gene lookup returns CDR1 SGHRS and CDR2 YFSETQ. This CDR3 is CASRDGTGSTGELFF. The DNA of the CDR3 is TGCGCCAGCAGGGATGGGACAGGGAGCACCGGGGAGCTGTTTTTT.

The chain has TRBV7-8 and TRBJ2-3; 11 positions agree with TRBD2. From germline, CDR1 is SGHVS and CDR2 FQNEAQ. This CDR3 is built from 17 residues. V dropped 4 bases and J dropped 1; count of bases not matched to a gene: 7. This chain's CDR3 is CASSSYLAGGRTDTQYF. CDR3 nucleotides: TGTGCCAGCAGCTCCTATCTAGCGGGGGGCCGCACAGATACGCAGTATTTT.

The chain combines TRBV24-1 with TRBJ1-4, with 8 bases that match TRBD1. This CDR3 has 15 amino acids. After removal of 6 bases from V and 5 bases from J, the junction contained 7 bases not matched to a gene. The germline V gene encodes CDR1 KGHDR and CDR2 SFDVKD. Here the CDR3 reads CATSSGGASNEKLFF. CDR3 nucleotide sequence: TGTGCCACCAGTTCAGGGGGCGCTTCCAATGAAAAACTGTTTTTT.

The CDR3 sequence is CASSPQAGGGVNTEAFF. The CDR3 nucleotides are TGTGCCAGCTCACCACAGGCAGGGGGCGGTGTGAACACTGAAGCTTTCTTT. V usage is TRBV18 and J usage is TRBJ1-1; TRBD1 agrees at 8 bases. The trim removed 1 base at V and 0 bases at J, leaving 7 bases unmatched. The CDR3 has 17 amino acids. From germline, CDR1 is KGHSH and CDR2 LQKENI. The full variable domain, in which reference TRBV18 and TRBJ1-1 provide the parts outside the CDR3, is NAGVMQNPRHLVRRRGQEARLRCSPMKGHSHVYWYRQLPEEGLKFMVYLQKENIIDESGMPKERFSAEFPKEGPSILRIQQVVRGDSAAYFCASSPQAGGGVNTEAFFGQGTRLTVV.

The rearrangement links TRBV4-2 to TRBJ2-3; a possible D gene is TRBD2 (6 bases). The germline CDR1 and CDR2 sequences are LGHNA and YNFKEQ. The CDR3 runs 14 residues. Trimming removed 4 bases at V and 4 bases at J, with 12 bases between. The CDR3 bases are TGTGCCAGCAGCCGCACTAGCCGCTCAGATACGCAGTATTTT. Its protein is CASSRTSRSDTQYF.

The chain has TRBV14 and TRBJ1-6, with 7 bases matching TRBD1. Germline V gene sequence: CDR1 SGHDN, CDR2 FVKESK. This CDR3 is built from 15 residues. The V segment lost 1 base and the J segment 8 bases; nucleotides outside the gene matches: 5. The CDR3 region has the DNA TGTGCCAGCAGCCAAGGACAGGGTTTTGATTCACCCCTCCACTTT. Amino acids: CASSQGQGFDSPLHF.

This clone was recorded only once. The rearrangement uses TRBV27 and TRBJ2-3, with 10 positions matching TRBD1. Looked up from germline, CDR1 is MNHEY and CDR2 is SMNVEV (reference sequence). The CDR3 runs 17 residues. V was pared by 7 bases and J by 7 bases, with 17 bases of the junction left unmatched. The CDR3 nucleotides are TGTGCCAGCAATCCTAGATTCGGGACAGGGGTGTATAATACGCAGTATTTT. Its translation: CASNPRFGTGVYNTQYF.

This chain links TRBV3-1 (or the pseudogene TRBV3-2) with TRBJ2-7, with D maybe TRBD1 (6 bases). The CDR3 sequence is 14 residues long. The V end lost 4 bases, the J end lost 1 base, and 11 bases lay between the germline ends. From germline, CDR1 is LGHDT and CDR2 YNNKEL (reference sequence). The CDR3 loop reads CASSLGTRSYEQYF. DNA for the CDR3: TGTGCCAGCAGCCTTGGGACACGGTCCTACGAGCAGTACTTC.

The chain employs TRBV12-3 or TRBV12-4 and TRBJ1-5; D unresolved. V shed 2 bases and J shed 5 bases, with 7 bases lying between them. CDR3 length: 13 amino acids. CDR3 bases: TGTGCCAGCAGTTTACTAGTAGATCAGCCCCAGCATTTT. Its translation: CASSLLVDQPQHF.